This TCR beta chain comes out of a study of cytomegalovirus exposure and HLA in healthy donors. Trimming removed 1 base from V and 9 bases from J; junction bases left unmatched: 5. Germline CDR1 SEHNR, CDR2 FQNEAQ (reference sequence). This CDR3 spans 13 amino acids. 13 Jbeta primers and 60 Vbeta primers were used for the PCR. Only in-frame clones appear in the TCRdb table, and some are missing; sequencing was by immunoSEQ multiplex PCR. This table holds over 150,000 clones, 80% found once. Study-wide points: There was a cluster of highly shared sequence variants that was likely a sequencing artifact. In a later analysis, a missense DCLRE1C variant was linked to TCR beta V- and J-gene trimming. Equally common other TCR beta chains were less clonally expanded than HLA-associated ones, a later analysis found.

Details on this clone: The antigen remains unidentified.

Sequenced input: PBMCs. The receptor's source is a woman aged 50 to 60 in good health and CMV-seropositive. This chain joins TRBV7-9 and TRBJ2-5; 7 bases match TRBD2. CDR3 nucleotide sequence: TGTGCCAGCAGCTTAGGGGAGGGAGGGCCCCAGTACTTC. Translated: CASSLGEGGPQYF.